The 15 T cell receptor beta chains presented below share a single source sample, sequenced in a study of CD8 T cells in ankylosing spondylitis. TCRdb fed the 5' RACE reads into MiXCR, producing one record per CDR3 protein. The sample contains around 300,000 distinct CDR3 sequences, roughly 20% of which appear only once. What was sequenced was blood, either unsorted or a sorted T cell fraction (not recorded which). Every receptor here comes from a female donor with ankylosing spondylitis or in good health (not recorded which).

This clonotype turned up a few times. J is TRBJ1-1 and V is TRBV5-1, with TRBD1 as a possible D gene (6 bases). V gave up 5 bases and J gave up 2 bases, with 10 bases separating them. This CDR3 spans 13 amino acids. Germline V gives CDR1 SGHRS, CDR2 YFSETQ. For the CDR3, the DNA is TGCGCCAGCAGAAGGGGGGATAACACTGAAGCTTTCTTT. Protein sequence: CASRRGDNTEAFF.

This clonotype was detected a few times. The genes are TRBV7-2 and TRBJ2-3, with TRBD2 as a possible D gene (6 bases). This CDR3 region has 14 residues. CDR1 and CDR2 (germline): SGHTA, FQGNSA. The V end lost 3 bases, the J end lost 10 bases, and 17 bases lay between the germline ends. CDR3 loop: CASSLGLSLEAQYF. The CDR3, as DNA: TGTGCCAGCAGCTTGGGACTTTCCCTAGAGGCGCAGTATTTT.

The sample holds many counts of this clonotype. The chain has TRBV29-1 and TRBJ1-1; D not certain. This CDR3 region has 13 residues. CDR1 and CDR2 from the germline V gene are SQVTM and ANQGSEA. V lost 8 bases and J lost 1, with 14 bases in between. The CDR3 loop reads CSHTVAANTEAFF. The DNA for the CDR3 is TGCAGCCACACGGTGGCAGCGAACACTGAAGCTTTCTTT.

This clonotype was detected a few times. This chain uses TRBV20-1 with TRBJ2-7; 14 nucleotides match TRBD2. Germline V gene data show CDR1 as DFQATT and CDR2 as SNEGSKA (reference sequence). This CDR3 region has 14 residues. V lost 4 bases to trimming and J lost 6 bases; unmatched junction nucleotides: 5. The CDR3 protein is CSATLTSGRGEQYF. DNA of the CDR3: TGCAGTGCTACCCTGACTAGCGGGAGGGGCGAGCAGTACTTC.

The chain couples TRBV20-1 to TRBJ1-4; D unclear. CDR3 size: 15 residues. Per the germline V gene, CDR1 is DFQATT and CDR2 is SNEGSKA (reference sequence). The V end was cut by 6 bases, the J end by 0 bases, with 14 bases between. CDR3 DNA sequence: TGCAGTGCGTCCAGGTCCTGGGCAACTAATGAAAAACTGTTTTTT. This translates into CSASRSWATNEKLFF.

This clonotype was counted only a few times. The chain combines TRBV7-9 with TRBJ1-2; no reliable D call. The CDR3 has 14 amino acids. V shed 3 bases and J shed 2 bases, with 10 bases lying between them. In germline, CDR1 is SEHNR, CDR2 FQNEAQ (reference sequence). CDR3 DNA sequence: TGTGCCAGCAGCTTTGACACTGAAAACTATGGCTACACCTTC. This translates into CASSFDTENYGYTF.

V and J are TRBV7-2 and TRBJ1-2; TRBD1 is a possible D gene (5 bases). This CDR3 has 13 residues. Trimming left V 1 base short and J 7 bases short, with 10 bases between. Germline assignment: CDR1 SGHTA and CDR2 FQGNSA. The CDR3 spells CASSLVGAGGYTF. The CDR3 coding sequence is TGTGCCAGCAGCTTAGTAGGGGCAGGTGGCTACACCTTC. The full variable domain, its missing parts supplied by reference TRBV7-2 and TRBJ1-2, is GAGVSQSPSNKVTEKGKDVELRCDPISGHTALYWYRQSLGQGLEFLIYFQGNSAPDKSGLPSDRFSAERTGGSVSTLTIQRTQQEDSAVYLCASSLVGAGGYTFGSGTRLTVV.

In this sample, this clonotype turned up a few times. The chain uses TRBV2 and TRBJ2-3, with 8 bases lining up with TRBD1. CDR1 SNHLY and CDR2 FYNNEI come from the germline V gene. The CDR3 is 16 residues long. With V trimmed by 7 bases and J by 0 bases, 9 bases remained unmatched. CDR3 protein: CASITGGGLSTDTQYF. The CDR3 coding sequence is TGTGCCAGCATCACAGGGGGAGGACTTAGCACAGATACGCAGTATTTT.

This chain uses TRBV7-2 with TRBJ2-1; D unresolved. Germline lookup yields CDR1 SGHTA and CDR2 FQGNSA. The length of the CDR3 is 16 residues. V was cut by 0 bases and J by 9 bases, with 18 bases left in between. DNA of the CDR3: TGTGCCAGCAGCTTAGCCACAGTAATGCAGAGTGGTGAGCAGTTCTTC. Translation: CASSLATVMQSGEQFF.

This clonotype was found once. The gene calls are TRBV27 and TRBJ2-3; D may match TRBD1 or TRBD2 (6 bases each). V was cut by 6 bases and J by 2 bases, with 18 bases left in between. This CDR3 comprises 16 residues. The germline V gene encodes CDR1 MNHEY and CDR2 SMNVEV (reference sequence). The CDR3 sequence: CASRLMGGTFTDTQYF. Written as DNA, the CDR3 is TGTGCCAGCAGGTTGATGGGGGGCACCTTCACAGATACGCAGTATTTT.

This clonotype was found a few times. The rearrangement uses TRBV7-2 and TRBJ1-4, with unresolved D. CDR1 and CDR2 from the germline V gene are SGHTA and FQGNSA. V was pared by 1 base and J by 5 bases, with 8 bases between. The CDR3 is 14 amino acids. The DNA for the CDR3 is TGTGCCAGCAGCTTAGAGGGTGCGAATGAAAAACTGTTTTTT. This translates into CASSLEGANEKLFF.

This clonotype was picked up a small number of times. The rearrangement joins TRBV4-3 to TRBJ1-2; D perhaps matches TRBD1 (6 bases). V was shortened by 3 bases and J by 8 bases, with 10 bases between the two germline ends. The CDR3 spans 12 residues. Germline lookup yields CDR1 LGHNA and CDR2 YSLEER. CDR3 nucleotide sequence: TGCGCCAGCAGCCATCGGACAGACGGCTACACCTTC. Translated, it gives CASSHRTDGYTF.

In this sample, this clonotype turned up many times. The CDR3 is CSARDKAGGRDNSPLHF. The DNA of the CDR3 is TGCAGTGCTAGAGATAAGGCCGGGGGAAGGGATAATTCACCCCTCCACTTT. The chain uses TRBV20-1 and TRBJ1-6; the D gene is possibly TRBD1 (5 bases). From germline, CDR1 is DFQATT and CDR2 SNEGSKA (reference sequence). Trimming cost V 0 bases and J 5 bases, with 17 bases left between them. The length of the CDR3 is 17 residues.

CDR3 sequence (DNA): TGTGCCAGCAGCTTTGACAGGGCCGCGGATACGCAGTATTTT. Its translation: CASSFDRAADTQYF. The J gene is TRBJ2-3, the V gene TRBV7-2; 7 nucleotides line up with TRBD1. The CDR3 is made up of 14 amino acids. The ends lost 3 bases at V and 6 bases at J; junction bases unmatched: 6. Germline values: CDR1 SGHTA, CDR2 FQGNSA.

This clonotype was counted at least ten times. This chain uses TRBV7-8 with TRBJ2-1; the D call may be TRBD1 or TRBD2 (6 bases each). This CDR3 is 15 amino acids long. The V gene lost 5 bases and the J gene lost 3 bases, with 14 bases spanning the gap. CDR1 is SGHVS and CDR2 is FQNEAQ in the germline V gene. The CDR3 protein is CASSTGASDYNEQFF. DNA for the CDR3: TGTGCCAGCAGCACGGGGGCTAGCGACTACAATGAGCAGTTCTTC.